A single sample gave rise to the 5 T cell receptor beta chains below, sequenced in a study of CD8 T cells in Susac syndrome. The RNA, about 0.5 to 1 ug, was put through reverse transcription using random hexamers. MiXCR was run by TCRdb on the immunoSEQ multiplex PCR reads, yielding one entry per CDR3 protein. The sample lists around 140,000 distinct CDR3 sequences; 85% to 95% were seen once. The sample taken for sequencing was CD4+ T cells from PBMCs. The source is a human donor with multiple sclerosis.

The chain combines TRBV10-3 with TRBJ1-1; D is ambiguous. Germline CDR1 ENHRY, CDR2 SYGVKD. Trimming shortened V by 1 base and J by 4 bases, and 7 bases separated the two germline ends. The CDR3 length is 13 residues. Here the CDR3 DNA reads TGTGCCATCAGTGAGTTTGGTGGCACTGAAGCTTTCTTT. Amino acids: CAISEFGGTEAFF.

This clonotype was seen more than once but under ten times. The V call is TRBV19, the J call TRBJ1-2; no firm D call. V was cut by 6 bases and J by 5 bases, with 16 bases left in between. CDR3 length: 14 residues. Germline lookup yields CDR1 LNHDA and CDR2 SQIVND (reference sequence). CDR3 protein: CASSRAGKGYGYTF. CDR3 nucleotides: TGTGCCAGTAGCCGCGCCGGGAAGGGTTATGGCTACACCTTC.

The rearrangement uses TRBV20-1 and TRBJ1-1; D gene ambiguous. CDR3 length: 13 amino acids. The germline CDR1 and CDR2 sequences are DFQATT and SNEGSKA (reference sequence). V was shortened by 3 bases and J by 3 bases, with 11 bases between the two germline ends. CDR3 sequence reads: CSARGILHTEAFF. In nucleotides, the CDR3 is TGCAGTGCTAGGGGGATATTGCACACTGAAGCTTTCTTT.

The rearrangement uses TRBV9 and TRBJ2-4; a weak D match, TRBD2 (5 bases). The CDR3 sequence is 12 residues long. V lost 0 bases and J lost 8, with 6 bases in between. CDR1 SGDLS and CDR2 YYNGEE come from the germline V gene. The CDR3 protein is CASSVGGDIQYF. The CDR3, as DNA: TGTGCCAGCAGCGTAGGGGGAGACATTCAGTACTTC.

The rearrangement joins TRBV5-1 to TRBJ2-3; 7 bases map to TRBD2. The CDR3 spans 15 residues. Germline CDR1 reads SGHRS; CDR2 reads YFSETQ. The V segment lost 4 bases and the J segment 4 bases; nucleotides outside the gene matches: 9. The CDR3 spells CASSARRSGADTQYF. In DNA form, the CDR3 reads TGCGCCAGCAGCGCCCGAAGGAGCGGGGCAGATACGCAGTATTTT.